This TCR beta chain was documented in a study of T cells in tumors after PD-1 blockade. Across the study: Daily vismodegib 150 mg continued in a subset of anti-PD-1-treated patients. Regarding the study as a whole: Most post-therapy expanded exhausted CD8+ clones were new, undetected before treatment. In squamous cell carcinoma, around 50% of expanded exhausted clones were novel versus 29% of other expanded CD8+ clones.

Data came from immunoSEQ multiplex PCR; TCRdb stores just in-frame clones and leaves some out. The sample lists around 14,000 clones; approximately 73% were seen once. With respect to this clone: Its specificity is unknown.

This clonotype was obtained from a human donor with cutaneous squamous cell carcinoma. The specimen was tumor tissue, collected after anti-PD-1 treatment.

This CDR3 reads CASSVTGTPYGYTF. DNA for the CDR3: TGTGCCAGCAGCGTGACAGGGACACCCTATGGCTACACCTTC. The chain links TRBV13 to TRBJ1-2, with 7 bases identical to TRBD1. After removal of 5 bases from V and 4 bases from J, the junction contained 7 bases not matched to a gene. Germline CDR1 and CDR2: PRHDT and FYEKMQ (reference sequence). This CDR3 is built from 14 residues.